The sequence of this TCR beta chain was determined in a study of cytotoxic CD8 clonotypes in ibrutinib-treated CLL (dated by TCRdb to the early 2020s). As for the study more broadly: The cohort was composed of about 10 relapsed/refractory and about 15 treatment-naive patients; IGHV unmutated status was identified in under 18 patients. Responses were partial in 24 patients and complete in 2; after median approximately 5.5 years follow-up, around 15 stayed in remission and 12 progressed. Every sample from remission and from progressive disease was obtained while the patients were still on ibrutinib. Of the 86 people in the trial, around 24 had longitudinal samples available. The response samples were drawn at a median of 12 months into treatment, with a range of roughly 6 to 36 months. On average, each sample had roughly 250,000 productive templates and almost 95,000 productive rearrangements. Cryopreserved peripheral blood mononuclear cells were collected before treatment, at response, and at either disease progression or sustained remission. On the study overall, not on this receptor specifically: Clonality increased at ibrutinib response, stayed stable in sustained remission, and fell back toward baseline at progression. Baseline clonality was found to be higher than that of age-matched healthy donors and was strongly correlated with circulating CD8+ T-cell counts. Lymph node repertoires were not examined, and the timing of sampling was not matched between patients in sustained remission and those whose disease progressed. Public clonotypes were rare and either contracted or stayed stable during treatment, and the rise in clonality at ibrutinib response reflected the expansion of private clonotypes.

After removal of 8 bases from V and 16 bases from J, the junction retains 12 bases not matched to a gene. The CDR3 measures 13 amino acids from cysteine to phenylalanine. The DNA shown is the 39-base CDR3, in frame from base 1. As encoded in the germline V gene, CDR1 is SGHRS while CDR2 is YFSETQ. What the time point label conveys for this sample: approximately eleven months on ibrutinib. For TCR beta library preparation, approximately 1.9 micrograms of genomic DNA was extracted from cryopreserved PBMCs. Longitudinal blood samples from CLL patients receiving ibrutinib monotherapy were subjected to high-throughput TCR beta sequencing. The patients were enrolled in a single-center, open-label phase 2 trial of ibrutinib monotherapy. On a MiSeq, deep resolution sequencing aimed for a depth between 1 in 1 million and 1 in 200,000 T cells, with each clonotype covered 10x on average. TCR beta libraries were generated with the immunoSEQ hsTCRB Kit. The paper's processing steps were these. Data were analyzed with ImmunoSEQ Data Assistant and ImmunoSEQ Analyzer, with V, D and J genes assigned per IMGT definitions. Clonality, with values ranging from 0 to 1, was calculated as one minus the normalized Shannon entropy of productive rearrangement frequencies. Only overrepresented clonotypes making up at least 0.05% of the repertoire of each patient were included in the public clonotype analysis. About a dozen repertoires from age-matched healthy donors, obtained from immuneACCESS, served as clonality controls. What TCRdb holds here is the immuneACCESS table cut down to in-frame rearrangements. Part of the clones is not present; checked against another copy, under half of the missing clones reflect an unresolved V gene, and the others are unexplained. Clonal size and the V and J genes are those of that table, whereas D and trimming came from the DNA. The sample table records more than 200,000 clones; roughly three quarters of these occur just once. Approximately 6% of the sample is in the top ten clones.

With respect to this clone: Its cognate antigen has yet to be identified. No much larger clone is present one base from it, and per-base qualities are unavailable.

This TCR derives from a human donor with chronic lymphocytic leukemia. Recombination linked TRBV5-1 to TRBJ1-6; TRBD1 matches 10 bases in the middle. The sample in question was PBMCs, obtained after 12 months of ibrutinib treatment. CDR3 region: CASGTGVTLGLHF. The sequence in DNA is TGCGCCAGTGGGACAGGGGTTACACTGGGGCTCCACTTT.